This is a list of T cell receptor beta chains from one sample in a study of CD8+CD57+ T cells in acquired aplastic anemia. TCRdb reprocessed the reads via MiXCR and lists one record per CDR3 protein. The sample holds 180,000 or so distinct CDR3 sequences, 55% to 65% seen once. Sequencing was performed on sorted CD4+, CD8+, or CD8+CD57+ T cells (not recorded which) from PBMCs. These receptors were taken from a human donor with aplastic anemia. CDR3s leave out the opening cysteine and the closing phenylalanine or tryptophan. Fields, in order: V gene, CDR3 protein.

>TRBV27
ASSLFSGNEQF
>TRBV27
ASSLSRGEQPQH
>TRBV20-1
SARVRGRRDTQY
>TRBV20-1
SAREYYEQY
>TRBV5-1
ASSYPSGADTQY
>TRBV19
ACRENGIYNEQF
>TRBV6-4
ASSEGATDTQY
>TRBV5-1
ASSLVAGDKINYGYT
>TRBV13
ASSLAGYNEQF
>TRBV6-1
ASSEGTEYGYT
>TRBV2
ASSYRTGENEKLF
>TRBV20-1
SARDQIGTDTQY
>TRBV7-9
ASSLTQGNYEQY
>TRBV12-3/TRBV12-4
ASSPLLSYEQY
>TRBV2
ASRGSFANTGELF
>TRBV7-9
ASSLERTGGNTGELF
>TRBV2
ASSADRALSYEQY
>TRBV14
ASSQVTSGFSYEQY
>TRBV7-9
ASSLLGGAYNEQF
>TRBV20-1
SAKTGSNYGYT
>TRBV20-1
SARDRGSHEQF
>TRBV20-1
SASRQGGVYQETQY
>TRBV7-2
ASSLQTSPSGNTIY
>TRBV14
ASSHPPGQGDNEQF
>TRBV29-1
SVEGSPLGNEQF
>TRBV14
ASSFTRAPGYEQY
>TRBV24-1
ATMDSPNTGELF
>TRBV6-1
ASSRRGGDTEAF
>TRBV10-3
AISEDLQGKQY
>TRBV5-6
ASRGGGQVNTGELF
>TRBV20-1
SAGPQTNTEAF
>TRBV20-1
SATSGREDTQY
>TRBV7-9
ASSLGGTGMDKNIQY
>TRBV7-9
ASSPSDGCNEQF
>TRBV29-1
SVEGAGGADEQY
>TRBV7-8
ASSLRDRGNFDEQF
>TRBV11-2
ASSLGGRGTDTQY
>TRBV20-1
SARDLRQGEMGGYT
>TRBV5-1
ASKKGTGSTGELF
>TRBV14
ASSQETEYPYEQY
>TRBV20-1
SARGGAWNQPQH
>TRBV20-1
SARDVLGGASYNSPLH
>TRBV24-1
ATSDPTSGAYEQY
>TRBV11-2
ASSRQGRDYEQY